This T cell receptor beta chain comes out of a study of blood T cell repertoires in COVID-19. Study-level information: Samples came from the United States, Italy and Spain, spanning acute and convalescent COVID-19. PBMCs, B-cell-depleted T cells, or T cells provided the cDNA or gDNA that made up the material.

In the source study's methods: Amplification of reference gene primers provided the estimated nucleated cell counts. The method was immunoSEQ multiplex PCR; TCRdb's version includes in-frame clones alone and lacks a portion of them. That table supplies the V and J calls and clone size; D and trimming were determined from the DNA. This repertoire shows about 300,000 clones, more than 80% found once; its top ten account for 5% to 7%. The CDR3 has 16 amino acids. Germline assignment: CDR1 MNHEY and CDR2 SVGAGI. The trim removed 2 bases at V and 3 bases at J, leaving 3 bases unmatched. The V gene is TRBV6-5, the J gene TRBJ2-1, with TRBD2 identical over 11 bases. The TCR comes from a man in his late teens or twenties who had recovered from COVID-19. Sequenced input: peripheral blood. CDR3 coding DNA: TGTGCCAGCAGTTACAGCGGACTAGCGGGCTACAATGAGCAGTTCTTC. Encoded protein: CASSYSGLAGYNEQFF.